This TCR beta chain was identified in a study of shared clonotypes between healthy human individuals. The CDR3 covers 17 residues. Deletions cut 1 base from V and 12 bases from J, with 26 bases between. Germline values: CDR1 SGHKS, CDR2 YYEKEE (reference sequence). Broader study findings: Exclusively blood specimens were collected; tissue repertoires likely differ. The donor pool, a small one, limited the genetic and exposure-history diversity represented. Between several donors, naive CD4 clonotypes were shared at a level of roughly 5.5%. It was the non-shared clonotypes that had lower generation probabilities than clonotypes shared by all four donors.

On this clone: Its antigen is not identified.

The assay was immunoSEQ multiplex PCR, and TCRdb's table has in-frame clones only and misses some. The sample carries 550,000 to 750,000 clones, 95% to 96% recorded once. Positively selected for CCR7, the CD45RO-negative cells used as naive CD8 cells excluded terminally differentiated effector memory CD45RA+ cells. The chain is built from TRBV5-5 and TRBJ2-1; D remains ambiguous. Sequencing input: naive CD8+ T cells sorted from blood. This receptor was identified in a woman in her thirties in good health. The CDR3 sequence: CASSLYVASDSTNGQFF. The CDR3 nucleotides are TGTGCCAGCAGCTTGTACGTCGCAAGTGACTCCACTAACGGGCAGTTCTTC.